Following are 15 T cell receptor beta chains from one sample sequenced in a study of blood T cell repertoires in COVID-19 (TCRdb year 2020). Libraries were built with the immunoSEQ multiplex PCR assay. TCRdb limited this immuneACCESS table to in-frame rearrangements with V and J called. A share of clones is missing; checked studies link under half to unresolved V genes, and the rest is unexplained. The sample records a few hundred thousand clones, around 90% of which are singletons. 1.2% of the sample comes from the top ten. Sequencing input: peripheral blood. Source of these receptors: a man between 35 and 55 years old with acute or convalescent COVID-19.

The chain has TRBV30 and TRBJ2-2, with D possibly matching TRBD2 (5 bases). V was shortened by 2 bases and J by 5 bases, with 6 bases between the two germline ends. This CDR3 contains 12 residues. CDR1 GTSNPN and CDR2 SVGIG come from the germline V gene (reference sequence). The CDR3: CAWSWETGELFF. DNA of the CDR3: TGTGCCTGGAGTTGGGAGACCGGGGAGCTGTTTTTT.

This sequence joins TRBV19 and TRBJ2-5; TRBD2 is a possible D gene (6 bases). This CDR3 is built from 13 residues. The germline gives CDR1 LNHDA, CDR2 SQIVND (reference sequence). V was shortened by 6 bases and J by 3 bases, with 11 bases between the two germline ends. CDR3 sequence: CASSRLDEETQYF. CDR3 nucleotides: TGTGCCAGTAGCCGACTAGACGAAGAGACCCAGTACTTC.

The DNA for the CDR3 is TGTGCCAGCAGCTTCAGAGGTACCGGGGAGCTGTTTTTT. Protein sequence: CASSFRGTGELFF. This sequence joins TRBV11-2 and TRBJ2-2; unclear D gene. V was shortened by 3 bases and J by 5 bases, with 7 bases between the two germline ends. Germline assignment: CDR1 SGHAT and CDR2 FQNNGV. This CDR3 contains 13 residues.

The rearrangement joins TRBV19 to TRBJ1-5, with 7 bases that match TRBD1. The V gene's germline CDR1 is LNHDA and CDR2 SQIVND (reference sequence). After removal of 6 bases from V and 4 bases from J, the junction contained 9 bases not matched to a gene. This CDR3 spans 15 amino acids. The CDR3 is CASRDRTGGNQPQHF. The CDR3 DNA follows: TGTGCCAGTAGGGACCGGACAGGCGGAAATCAGCCCCAGCATTTT.

This clone is deemed medium-sized. The chain combines TRBV29-1 with TRBJ2-2, with D perhaps matching TRBD1 (6 bases). Deletions cut 6 bases from V and 5 bases from J, with 16 bases between. This CDR3 comprises 14 residues. The germline V gene has CDR1 SQVTM and CDR2 ANQGSEA. CDR3 bases: TGCAGCGTCACTAGGGGGACCGGTACCGGGGAGCTGTTTTTT. This translates into CSVTRGTGTGELFF.

The chain employs TRBV30 and TRBJ1-5; tentative D call: TRBD1 (5 bases). The length of the CDR3 is 13 residues. Germline V CDR1 and CDR2: GTSNPN, SVGIG (reference sequence). Here the CDR3 DNA reads TGTCCCCGGGTGGGGCAGAGCAATCAGCCCCAGCATTTT. The encoded protein is CPRVGQSNQPQHF.

V and J are TRBV5-1 and TRBJ1-2; TRBD1 matches 8 bases. The ends lost 5 bases at V and 6 bases at J; junction bases unmatched: 9. CDR3 length: 14 residues. In germline, CDR1 is SGHRS, CDR2 YFSETQ. The CDR3 spells CASRPDRDVDGYTF. CDR3 nucleotides: TGCGCCAGCAGACCGGACAGGGACGTGGATGGCTACACCTTC.

The genes are TRBV11-3 and TRBJ1-1; D perhaps matches TRBD1 (6 bases). The CDR3 totals 13 residues. V lost 2 bases, J lost 6 bases, and 10 bases lay in between. Germline-derived CDR1 and CDR2 are SGHNT and YENEEA. The CDR3, as DNA: TGTGCCAGCAGCTTAAAAGGGGGGGCTGAAGCTTTCTTT. Amino acid sequence: CASSLKGGAEAFF. The full variable domain, with the rest looked up from reference TRBV11-3 and TRBJ1-1, is EAGVVQSPRYKIIEKKQPVAFWCNPISGHNTLYWYLQNLGQGPELLIRYENEEAVDDSQLPKDRFSAERLKGVDSTLKIQPAELGDSAVYLCASSLKGGAEAFFGQGTRLTVV.

V gene TRBV21-1 combines with J gene TRBJ2-7; the DNA was not compared with TRBD1, the D call given in the table. TRBV21-1 is a documented pseudogene. The CDR3 is 14 amino acids. The CDR3 reads CASSHRDSTYEQYF. In DNA form, the CDR3 reads TGTGCCAGCAGCCACCGGGACAGCACCTACGAGCAGTACTTC.

The V gene is TRBV6-5, the J gene TRBJ1-2; maybe TRBD1 (6 bases). Between the trimmed V and J ends, which lost 1 base and 3 bases, there was a span of 12 bases. Germline V gene lookup returns CDR1 MNHEY and CDR2 SVGAGI. The CDR3 is made up of 15 amino acids. CDR3 nucleotide sequence: TGTGCCAGCAGTTACTGGACATCAGGGGACTATGGCTACACCTTC. Encoded protein: CASSYWTSGDYGYTF.

CDR3 nucleotide sequence: TGTGCCAGCCGAGGCGGGAGGGACGGTGAGCAGTTCTTC. Translating it yields CASRGGRDGEQFF. This rearrangement joins TRBV3-1 (or the pseudogene TRBV3-2) to TRBJ2-1, with 9 bases matching TRBD2. Germline lookup yields CDR1 LGHDT and CDR2 YNNKEL (reference sequence). The J segment lost 9 bases and the V segment lost 8 bases, leaving 8 bases of the junction unmatched. CDR3 length: 13 amino acids.

The chain is built from TRBV5-4 and TRBJ2-5, with D perhaps TRBD2 (6 bases). The V end lost 4 bases, the J end lost 0 bases, and 10 bases lay between the germline ends. Germline V CDR1 and CDR2: SGHNT, YYREEE (reference sequence). The CDR3 sequence is 14 residues long. This CDR3 is CASSIGGYQETQYF. CDR3 nucleotides: TGTGCCAGCAGCATCGGAGGGTACCAAGAGACCCAGTACTTC.

The chain uses TRBV6-2 or TRBV6-3 and TRBJ1-2; a possible D gene is TRBD1 (5 bases). Germline lookup yields CDR1 MNHEY and CDR2 SVGEGT. This CDR3 comprises 13 residues. V was trimmed by 5 bases and J by 8 bases, leaving 15 bases between them. CDR3 amino acids: CASSQTRVRGYTF. CDR3 nucleotide sequence: TGTGCCAGCAGTCAAACCAGGGTCCGCGGCTACACCTTC.

The gene calls are TRBV28 and TRBJ1-1, with 8 bases aligning to TRBD1. V shed 5 bases, J shed 3 bases, and the junction held 8 bases outside the gene matches. There are 15 residues in the CDR3. CDR1 MDHEN and CDR2 SYDVKM come from the germline V gene. CDR3 nucleotide sequence: TGTGCCAGCAGTCCCGCGGGACAGGTGGACACTGAAGCTTTCTTT. Translation: CASSPAGQVDTEAFF.

The rearrangement links TRBV4-1 to TRBJ1-1; 7 nucleotides agree with TRBD1. Per germline, CDR1 MGHRA and CDR2 YSYEKL. V was pared by 4 bases and J by 5 bases, with 13 bases of the junction left unmatched. The CDR3 is 16 residues long. The CDR3 sequence is CASSPLQGRIWTEAFF. In DNA form, the CDR3 reads TGCGCCAGCAGCCCCTTACAGGGGAGGATTTGGACTGAAGCTTTCTTT.